The entry below gives a single T cell receptor (beta chain) sequence along with its context. Its matching antigen is unknown. The study ran its PCR with 60 Vbeta and 13 Jbeta primers. The method was immunoSEQ multiplex PCR; TCRdb's version includes in-frame clones alone and lacks a portion of them. In the table there are 85,000 to 130,000 clones, 65% to 90% of which are singletons. This sample was included in a study of cytomegalovirus exposure and HLA in healthy donors. Study overall: The Caucasian-associated ancestry cluster contained roughly four fifths of the 300 to 450 genotyped donors.

Study-wide results and limits: Presence/absence analyses supposed approximately even sequencing depth among donors. It is likely that the observed cluster of highly shared sequence variants was a sequencing artifact.

All donors participated as healthy donors of bone marrow. The CDR3 has 19 residues. V dropped 4 bases and J dropped 0; count of bases not matched to a gene: 13. The V gene's germline CDR1 is SGHAT and CDR2 FQNNGV. The TCR sequence derives from a man aged 45-65 years in good health and CMV-seronegative. Source material: PBMCs. The V gene is TRBV11-2, the J gene TRBJ1-3, with 9 bases identical to TRBD1. CDR3 coding DNA: TGTGCCAGCAGCTCCCCGCGGGGACAGGGTGGAATCTCTGGAAACACCATATATTTT. Translating it yields CASSSPRGQGGISGNTIYF.